The 12 T cell receptor beta chains given below trace back to one sample, sequenced in a study of low-dose radiotherapy and immunotherapy resistance in tumors. The TCRs were subjected to amplification over roughly 18 PCR cycles employing a constant-region primer in conjunction with a V-primer adapter. TCRdb recomputed calls from the reads with MiXCR, one row per CDR3 protein. The sample shows approximately 52,000 distinct CDR3 sequences, 33% of them seen only once. Time point meaning: after trial treatment. The treatment denotes: LDRT plus nivolumab, ipilimumab, low-dose cyclophosphamide and aspirin (RACIN trial). Material: PBMCs, obtained after low-dose radiotherapy plus immunotherapy. The receptors originated from a male donor with rectosigmoid adenocarcinoma.

The rearrangement links TRBV29-1 to TRBJ2-3; D is possibly TRBD1 (5 bases). The germline gives CDR1 SQVTM, CDR2 ANQGSEA. V was clipped by 3 bases and J by 11 bases, with 18 bases between them. This CDR3 comprises 13 residues. The CDR3 nucleotides read TGCAGCGTTGACGCCGGCCCAGGGTTGAAGCAGTATTTT. Protein product: CSVDAGPGLKQYF.

The chain recombines TRBV11-2 with TRBJ2-1, with D possibly being TRBD2 (6 bases). The CDR3 has 18 residues. The germline CDR1 and CDR2 sequences are SGHAT and FQNNGV. The V gene lost 6 bases and the J gene lost 0 bases, with 21 bases spanning the gap. The CDR3 DNA reads as TGTGCCAGCAGTTCTTTCCGCGGCGGGATGATCTCCTACAATGAGCAGTTCTTC. It codes for CASSSFRGGMISYNEQFF.

This chain joins TRBV30 and TRBJ2-7; TRBD2 matches 7 bases. The CDR3 has 14 amino acids. Losses at the gene ends were 4 bases for V and 8 bases for J; bases not matched to a gene: 14. Germline CDR1 and CDR2: GTSNPN and SVGIG (reference sequence). Here the CDR3 reads CAWNLGGGPTKQYF. The CDR3 DNA is TGTGCCTGGAATCTTGGGGGGGGTCCTACGAAGCAGTACTTC.

This clonotype showed up many times. The chain joins TRBV7-9 to TRBJ2-3; unclear D gene. CDR3 length: 12 residues. V lost 4 bases, J lost 2 bases, and 4 bases lay in between. Germline assignment: CDR1 SEHNR and CDR2 FQNEAQ (reference sequence). The CDR3 region has the DNA TGTGCCAGCAGCTCTTTCACAGATACGCAGTATTTT. Its translation is CASSSFTDTQYF.

A remark on this clonotype: The junction departs from the called germline gene at one end, perhaps through a read error. This rearrangement joins TRBV7-2 to TRBJ2-7; D is unclear. Looked up from germline, CDR1 is SGHTA and CDR2 is FQGNSA. There are 14 residues in the CDR3. CDR3 protein: CASSLDGSSYEQCF. CDR3 nucleotide sequence: TGTGCCAGCAGCTTAGACGGGTCCTCCTACGAGCAGTGCTTC.

This clonotype was detected many times. The J gene is TRBJ2-3, the V gene TRBV7-9; tentative D call: TRBD2 (6 bases). There are 18 residues in the CDR3. The germline gives CDR1 SEHNR, CDR2 FQNEAQ (reference sequence). V lost 2 bases, J lost 1 base, and 19 bases lay in between. The CDR3 nucleotides read TGTGCCAGCAGCTTAAGCCTCCTTATGCGGGACCGCACAGATACGCAGTATTTT. Protein sequence: CASSLSLLMRDRTDTQYF.

This clonotype has a count of ten or more. DNA of the CDR3: TGTGCCAGCAGTCTGGGGCGGGCGCGTCGAGAGACCCAGTACTTC. Its translation is CASSLGRARRETQYF. The genes are TRBV6-8 and TRBJ2-5; either TRBD1 or TRBD2 may supply D (5 bases each). Trimming removed 5 bases at V and 4 bases at J, with 17 bases between. The CDR3 runs 15 residues. The V gene's germline CDR1 is MNHGY and CDR2 SAAAGT.

This clonotype has a handful of counts. This chain connects TRBV3-1 to TRBJ2-2; unclear D gene. The CDR3 covers 15 residues. V was clipped by 5 bases and J by 1 base, with 11 bases between them. The germline V gene encodes CDR1 LGHDT and CDR2 YNNKEL (reference sequence). The CDR3 spells CASSSRTVNTGELFF. In DNA form, the CDR3 reads TGTGCCAGCAGCTCGCGAACCGTGAACACCGGGGAGCTGTTTTTT.

In this sample, this clonotype turned up many times. J is TRBJ2-1 and V is TRBV6-2 or TRBV6-3; 7 nucleotides match TRBD1. V shed 4 bases, J shed 5 bases, and the junction held 2 bases outside the gene matches. CDR1 is MNHEY, CDR2 SVGEGT, per germline. CDR3 length: 13 amino acids. In DNA, the CDR3 is TGTGCCAGCAGTTGGGACAGAAACAATGAGCAGTTCTTC. Protein: CASSWDRNNEQFF.

Many counts were recorded for this clonotype. CDR3 amino acids: CASSLDVNYGYTF. The DNA of the CDR3 is TGTGCCAGCAGCCTAGACGTTAACTATGGCTACACCTTC. The chain joins TRBV28 to TRBJ1-2; D remains unclear. This CDR3 spans 13 amino acids. V lost 6 bases and J lost 1, with 9 bases in between. Germline V gene lookup returns CDR1 MDHEN and CDR2 SYDVKM.

Worth noting for this clonotype: The likely explanation is a read error, given a far larger clone one base away. J is TRBJ1-6 and V is TRBV7-6; D not certain. The CDR3 totals 11 residues. Germline lookup yields CDR1 SGHVS and CDR2 FNYEAQ. CDR3 region: CANSPGTPLHF. CDR3 DNA sequence: TGTGCCAACAGCCCCGGCACACCCCTCCACTTT.

This chain links TRBV12-3 or TRBV12-4 with TRBJ2-7; D gene unclear. V shed 3 bases and J shed 0 bases, with 6 bases lying between them. The CDR3 runs to 13 residues. CDR3 protein: CASSFGSSYEQYF. The CDR3 DNA is TGTGCCAGCAGTTTCGGTAGCTCCTACGAGCAGTACTTC.